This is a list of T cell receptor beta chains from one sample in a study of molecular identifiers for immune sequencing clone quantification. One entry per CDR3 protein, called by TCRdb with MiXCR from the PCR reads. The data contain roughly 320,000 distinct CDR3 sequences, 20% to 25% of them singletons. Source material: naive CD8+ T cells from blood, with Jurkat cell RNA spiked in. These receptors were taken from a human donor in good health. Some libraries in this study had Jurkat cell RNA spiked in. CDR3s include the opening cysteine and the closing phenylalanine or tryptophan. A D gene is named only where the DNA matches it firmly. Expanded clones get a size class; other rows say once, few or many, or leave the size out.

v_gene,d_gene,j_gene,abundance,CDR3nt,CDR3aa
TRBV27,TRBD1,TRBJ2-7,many,TGTGCCAGCAGTCCTGGACAGGGCCCTCGTCGGGAGCAGTACTTC,CASSPGQGPRREQYF
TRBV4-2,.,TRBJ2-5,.,TGTGCCAGCAGCCAAGGTCCAGGGATCGTAGAGACCCAGTACTTC,CASSQGPGIVETQYF
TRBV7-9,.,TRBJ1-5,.,TGTGCCAGCAGCACAAGCCAGGGGAGCAATCAGCCCCAGCATTTT,CASSTSQGSNQPQHF
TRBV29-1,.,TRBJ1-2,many,TGCAGCGTCCCAATCCCCCCCGGCGGCTACACCTTC,CSVPIPPGGYTF
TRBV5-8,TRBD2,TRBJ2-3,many,TGTGCCAGCAGCTTGGGACTAGCGGCTAACACAGATACGCAGTATTTT,CASSLGLAANTDTQYF
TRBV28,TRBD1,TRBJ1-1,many,TGTGCCAGCAGTTTAAACCCCGACAGGGACACTGAAGCTTTCTTT,CASSLNPDRDTEAFF
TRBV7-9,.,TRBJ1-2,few,TGTGCCAGCAGCCACCCGACAGGAGAAGCACCTTTCTACACCTTC,CASSHPTGEAPFYTF
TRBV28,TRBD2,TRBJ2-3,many,TGTGCCAGCAGCCGGACTAGCGGGACGTACACAGATACGCAGTATTTT,CASSRTSGTYTDTQYF
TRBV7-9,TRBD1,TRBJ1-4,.,TGTGCCAGCAGCTCCGGGACAGGGGGCACTTGGGAAAAACTGTCTTTT,CASSSGTGGTWEKLSF
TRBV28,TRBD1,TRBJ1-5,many,TGTGCCAGCCTAGGACAGGGCAATCAGCCCCAGCATTTT,CASLGQGNQPQHF
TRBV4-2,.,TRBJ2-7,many,TGTGCCAGCAGCCAAGATCGAAGGATGGACGAGCAGTACTTC,CASSQDRRMDEQYF
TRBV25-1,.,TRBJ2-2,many,TGTGCCAGCAGTGACTCCCCGGGACTGCTGTCGAACACCGGGGAGCTGTTTTTT,CASSDSPGLLSNTGELFF
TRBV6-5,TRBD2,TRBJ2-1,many,TGTGCCAGCAGTTACAGTTCGGCGGGGGGCCCTTTCTACAATGAGCAGTTCTTC,CASSYSSAGGPFYNEQFF
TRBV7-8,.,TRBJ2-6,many,TGTGCCAGCAGCCCGGTCGTTGGGGCCAACGTCCTGACTTTC,CASSPVVGANVLTF
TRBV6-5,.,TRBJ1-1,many,TGTGCCAGCAGTTACGGACGGGGTCTAAACACTGAAGCTTTCTTT,CASSYGRGLNTEAFF
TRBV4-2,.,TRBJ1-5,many,TGTGCCAGCAGCCAAGGTGGTAGCAATCAGCCCCAGCATTTT,CASSQGGSNQPQHF
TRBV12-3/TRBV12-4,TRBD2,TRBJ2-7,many,TGTGCCAGCAGTAGCGGGGACGGAGCCTACGAGCAGTACTTC,CASSSGDGAYEQYF
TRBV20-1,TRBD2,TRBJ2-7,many,TGCAGTGCGCTTTTAGCGGGAGGGCCCTACGAGCAGTACTTC,CSALLAGGPYEQYF
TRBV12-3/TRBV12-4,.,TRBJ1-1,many,TGTGCCAGCAGTCCCAGGCTGGCCGCTGAAGCTTTCTTT,CASSPRLAAEAFF
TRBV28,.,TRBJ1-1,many,TGTGCCAGCAGTGGGTACTCAATAAACACTGAAGCTTTCTTT,CASSGYSINTEAFF
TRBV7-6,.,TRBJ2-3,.,TGTGCCAGCAGCCCCGCAAGCCCGGGAAGAACGGTTGGGTACCTCACAGATACGCAGTATTTT,CASSPASPGRTVGYLTDTQYF
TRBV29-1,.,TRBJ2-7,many,TGCAGCGTTGGAGGGGAAAACTCCTACGAGCAGTACTTC,CSVGGENSYEQYF
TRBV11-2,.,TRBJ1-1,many,TGTGCCAGCAGCTTAGATCTGTGGGATAGGAACACTGAAGCTTTCTTT,CASSLDLWDRNTEAFF
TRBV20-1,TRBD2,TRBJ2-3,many,TGCAGTGCTAGAGGGACTAGCGGGGCTCTCACAGATACGCAGTATTTT,CSARGTSGALTDTQYF
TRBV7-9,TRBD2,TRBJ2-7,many,TGTGCCAGCAGCCCGTCGGTAGGCGCGGGGGGTTACTACGAGCAGTACTTC,CASSPSVGAGGYYEQYF
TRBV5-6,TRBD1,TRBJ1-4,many,TGTGCCAGCAGTCAGGACAGGGGGGCCAATGAAAAACTGTTTTTT,CASSQDRGANEKLFF
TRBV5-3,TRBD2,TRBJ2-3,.,TGTGCCAGCAGCCCGACTAGCGGGGGGGCTCCAGATACGCAGTATTTT,CASSPTSGGAPDTQYF
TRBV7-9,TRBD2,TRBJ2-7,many,TGTGCCAGCAGCTCAGCGGGGGGGGAGCAGTACTTC,CASSSAGGEQYF
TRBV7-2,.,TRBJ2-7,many,TGTGCCAGCAGCGACCCGCTCGCCCACGAGCAGTACTTC,CASSDPLAHEQYF
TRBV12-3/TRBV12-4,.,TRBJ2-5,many,TGTGCCAGCAGCCCAAGGGGGCGGGGTTCCGAGACCCAGTACTTC,CASSPRGRGSETQYF
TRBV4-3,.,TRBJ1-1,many,TGCGCCAGCAGCCAAGATAGGGCAGGAGGAAACACTGAAGCTTTCTTT,CASSQDRAGGNTEAFF
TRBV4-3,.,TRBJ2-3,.,TGCGCCAGCAGCCTGGAGCCAGGGAGGCCTAGCACAGATACGCAGTATTTT,CASSLEPGRPSTDTQYF
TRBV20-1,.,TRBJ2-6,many,TGCAGTGCTAGAGATCGTTCTGAAGGACCCGCAAGTTCTGGGGCCAACGTCCTGACTTTC,CSARDRSEGPASSGANVLTF
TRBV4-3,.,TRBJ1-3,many,TGCGCCAGCAGCCAAGATCGGGCGGGGGTGGGAAACACCATATATTTT,CASSQDRAGVGNTIYF
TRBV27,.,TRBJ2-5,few,TGTGCCAGCAGTTTTTCAGAGAGGGGAGAGACCCAGTACTTC,CASSFSERGETQYF
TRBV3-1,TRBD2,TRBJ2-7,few,TGTGCCAGCAGCCAAGATCTCACTAGCGGGGCCTACGAGCAGTACTTC,CASSQDLTSGAYEQYF
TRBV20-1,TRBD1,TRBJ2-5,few,TGCAGTGCTAGCACAGACAGGGAAGAGACCCAGTACTTC,CSASTDREETQYF
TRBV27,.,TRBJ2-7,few,TGTGCCAGCAGTTTAAGCTCCGGAGTAGAGAACGAGCAGTACTTC,CASSLSSGVENEQYF
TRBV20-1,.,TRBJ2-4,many,TGCAGTGCTAGTTTTTTGGACAGTTCAGCCAAAAACATTCAGTACTTC,CSASFLDSSAKNIQYF